Below, 23 T cell receptor beta chains from the same sample are listed, as sequenced in a study of neurological immune-mediated disorders (dated by TCRdb to about 2019). The library relied on 5' RACE. This sample was sequenced with an Illumina HiSeq 2500. TCRdb reprocessing: public reads trimmed at Q25 with fastp, clones called with MiXCR, in-frame beta chains kept. A single entry per CDR3 protein holds the most common genes and DNA from its merged rows. The sample has tens of thousands of distinct CDR3 sequences on record, around 3.5% of them singletons. The ten largest clones take up less than 3.5% of the sample. The material sequenced was PBMCs. The source of these receptors is a woman aged 50 to 60 with multiple sclerosis.

This clonotype was seen many times. The V gene is TRBV7-2, the J gene TRBJ1-5, with a tentative D call TRBD1 (6 bases). CDR1 and CDR2 from the germline V gene are SGHTA and FQGNSA. V lost 5 bases and J lost 3, with 20 bases in between. The CDR3 runs 17 residues. In nucleotides, the CDR3 is TGTGCCAGCAGCCTCAGCCGGGGGCACACCTACAATCAGCCCCAGCATTTT. Its translation is CASSLSRGHTYNQPQHF.

This clonotype was seen repeatedly, ten times or more. The V and J genes are TRBV28 and TRBJ2-1, with TRBD2 matching 11 bases. The CDR3 is 16 residues long. Per the germline V gene, CDR1 is MDHEN and CDR2 is SYDVKM. The V segment lost 9 bases and the J segment 4 bases; nucleotides outside the gene matches: 11. The CDR3 DNA follows: TGTGCCAGTGCCGATAGCGGGGGGGCACGGTACAATGAGCAGTTCTTC. Protein sequence: CASADSGGARYNEQFF.

In this sample, this clonotype turned up many times. This chain joins TRBV7-9 and TRBJ2-2; possible D gene TRBD1, 5 bases. The germline V and J ends were trimmed by 5 bases and 4 bases, with 14 bases remaining between them. The CDR3 has 15 amino acids. Germline lookup yields CDR1 SEHNR and CDR2 FQNEAQ (reference sequence). The CDR3 region is CASSPPDTRTGELFF. The CDR3 nucleotides read TGTGCCAGCAGCCCCCCGGACACCCGCACCGGGGAGCTGTTTTTT.

This clonotype was recorded at least ten times. V and J are TRBV7-6 and TRBJ2-5; 9 bases align to TRBD2. Germline loops: CDR1 SGHVS, CDR2 FNYEAQ. The CDR3 spans 15 residues. Trimming removed 1 base from V and 4 bases from J; junction bases left unmatched: 4. CDR3 DNA sequence: TGTGCCAGCAGCTTAGTCTTAGCGGGGGTAGAGACCCAGTACTTC. Encoded protein: CASSLVLAGVETQYF.

This clonotype was counted many times. The genes are TRBV20-1 and TRBJ1-2, with a tentative D call TRBD1 (5 bases). The CDR3 is made up of 13 amino acids. V was shortened by 6 bases and J by 1 base, with 12 bases between the two germline ends. In germline, CDR1 is DFQATT, CDR2 SNEGSKA (reference sequence). The CDR3 protein is CSAPDTDNYGYTF. The CDR3 bases are TGCAGTGCCCCGGACACAGATAACTATGGCTACACCTTC.

This clonotype was seen ten or more times. The chain combines TRBV29-1 with TRBJ1-1; D is ambiguous. V lost 7 bases to trimming and J lost 7 bases, with 4 bases between them. The CDR3 is made up of 8 amino acids. Germline assignment: CDR1 SQVTM and CDR2 ANQGSEA. The CDR3 loop reads CSAREAFF. The CDR3 nucleotides read TGCAGCGCCCGTGAAGCTTTCTTT.

This clonotype has a count of ten or more. The V call is TRBV5-1, the J call TRBJ2-5; no definite D call. CDR3 length: 12 residues. Deletions cut 5 bases from V and 2 bases from J, with 7 bases between. CDR1 is SGHRS and CDR2 is YFSETQ in the germline V gene. CDR3 protein: CASRRVQETQYF. CDR3 DNA: TGCGCCAGCAGACGGGTTCAAGAGACCCAGTACTTC.

This clonotype has just a few counts. Given a much more abundant clone one base away, this may be a read error. CDR3: CSAERGALNTEAFF. In DNA, the CDR3 is TGCAGTGCCGAAAGGGGGGCCTTGAACACTGAAGCTTTCTTT. The V and J genes are TRBV20-1 and TRBJ1-1; the D gene is possibly TRBD1 (6 bases). Germline V gene data show CDR1 as DFQATT and CDR2 as SNEGSKA (reference sequence). V shed 6 bases and J shed 0 bases, with 14 bases lying between them. This CDR3 has 14 amino acids.

On this clonotype: This clone may be a read error of a much larger clone one base away. The rearrangement joins TRBV6-5 to TRBJ1-5, with 7 bases fitting TRBD1. Per germline, CDR1 MNHEY and CDR2 SVGAGI. The CDR3 has 13 amino acids. CDR3: CASSQTGAQHQHF. The CDR3 DNA reads as TGTGCCAGCAGTCAAACAGGGGCTCAGCACCAGCATTTT.

This clonotype was detected many times. The chain joins TRBV11-2 to TRBJ2-1; D possibly matches TRBD1 or TRBD2 (5 bases each). CDR3 size: 15 residues. Germline lookup yields CDR1 SGHAT and CDR2 FQNNGV. Trimming shortened V by 1 base and J by 6 bases, and 13 bases separated the two germline ends. CDR3 in amino acids: CASSLVFAGTNEQFF. DNA of the CDR3: TGTGCCAGCAGCTTAGTTTTTGCAGGGACCAATGAGCAGTTCTTC.

This clonotype was recorded at least ten times. The rearrangement joins TRBV6-5 to TRBJ2-5; 14 bases are a match to TRBD2. The CDR3 is 16 residues long. V shed 1 base, J shed 3 bases, and the junction held 1 base outside the gene matches. Per germline, CDR1 MNHEY and CDR2 SVGAGI. The CDR3 DNA reads as TGTGCCAGCAGTTACTTGGGACTAGCGGGGGAAGAGACCCAGTACTTC. Protein sequence: CASSYLGLAGEETQYF.

This clonotype was counted many times. This rearrangement joins TRBV5-6 to TRBJ2-2; no clear D gene. This CDR3 comprises 15 residues. Trimming left V 2 bases short and J 5 bases short, with 13 bases between. Germline V CDR1 and CDR2: SGHDT, YYEEEE. As DNA, the CDR3 is TGTGCCAGCAGCTTATCAGGTTTCCCAACCGGGGAGCTGTTTTTT. Encoded protein: CASSLSGFPTGELFF.

This clonotype was observed at least ten times. The genes are TRBV10-3 and TRBJ1-1; 11 bases map to TRBD1. The germline V gene encodes CDR1 ENHRY and CDR2 SYGVKD. CDR3 length: 15 residues. The V and J ends lost 6 bases and 5 bases, in that order; junction bases with no gene match: 8. This chain's CDR3 is CAISIGTGGRTEAFF. DNA for the CDR3: TGTGCCATCAGCATCGGGACAGGGGGGCGGACTGAAGCTTTCTTT.

This clonotype was recorded at least ten times. The gene calls are TRBV7-2 and TRBJ2-7; D not resolved. From germline, CDR1 is SGHTA and CDR2 FQGNSA. The V end was cut by 5 bases, the J end by 2 bases, with 13 bases between. The CDR3 runs to 14 residues. For the CDR3, the DNA is TGTGCCAGCAGCCTCCCGCGTACGACCTACGAGCAGTACTTC. Amino acid sequence: CASSLPRTTYEQYF.

This clonotype was seen many times. The chain links TRBV2 to TRBJ2-1; no reliable D call. The CDR3 consists of 13 residues. Germline V CDR1 and CDR2: SNHLY, FYNNEI. Trimming took 2 bases from V and 1 from J, leaving 3 bases between them. CDR3 in DNA: TGTGCCAGCAGTGAACTGTCCTACAATGAGCAGTTCTTC. It yields the protein CASSELSYNEQFF.

Many counts were recorded for this clonotype. The J gene is TRBJ2-2, the V gene TRBV5-1; 8 nucleotides line up with TRBD1. V trimming: 4 bases; J trimming: 3 bases; junction bases outside the gene matches: 8. There are 16 residues in the CDR3. Germline CDR1 is SGHRS and CDR2 is YFSETQ. This CDR3 reads CASSATGGGDTGELFF. In nucleotides, the CDR3 is TGCGCCAGCAGCGCTACAGGGGGAGGAGACACCGGGGAGCTGTTTTTT. Full variable domain (missing parts from reference TRBV5-1 and TRBJ2-2): KAGVTQTPRYLIKTRGQQVTLSCSPISGHRSVSWYQQTPGQGLQFLFEYFSETQRNKGNFPGRFSGRQFSNSRSEMNVSTLELGDSALYLCASSATGGGDTGELFFGEGSRLTVL.

This clonotype was counted ten times or more. V gene TRBV6-2 or TRBV6-3 combines with J gene TRBJ2-1; 10 nucleotides line up with TRBD2. Trimming cost V 10 bases and J 10 bases; bases outside gene matches: 13. Germline V CDR1 and CDR2: MNHEY, SVGEGT. CDR3 length: 14 amino acids. This CDR3 is CATTGLAARSEQFF. The CDR3 DNA is TGTGCCACCACAGGACTAGCGGCAAGGTCCGAGCAGTTCTTC.

This clonotype was recorded many times. The rearrangement uses TRBV20-1 and TRBJ1-4, with a weak D call TRBD1 (5 bases). V was shortened by 6 bases and J by 5 bases, with 16 bases between the two germline ends. This CDR3 is 14 amino acids long. The germline V gene encodes CDR1 DFQATT and CDR2 SNEGSKA (reference sequence). CDR3 nucleotide sequence: TGCAGTGCGCCCGCAGGGTTTGACAATGAAAAACTGTTTTTT. It codes for CSAPAGFDNEKLFF.

This clonotype was counted at least ten times. The V gene is TRBV27, the J gene TRBJ1-5; D is unresolved. V was pared by 6 bases and J by 6 bases, with 12 bases between. CDR1 MNHEY and CDR2 SMNVEV come from the germline V gene (reference sequence). The CDR3 runs 13 residues. Here the CDR3 DNA reads TGTGCCAGCAGCCCCAGTTCTTTTCAGCCCCAGCATTTT. It is translated as CASSPSSFQPQHF.

In the case of this clonotype: Just one base apart from a much larger clone, this may be a read error. The V call is TRBV7-9, the J call TRBJ2-2, with 9 bases that match TRBD2. This CDR3 is built from 16 residues. Looked up from germline, CDR1 is SEHNR and CDR2 is FQNEAQ (reference sequence). The CDR3 nucleotides read TGTGCCAACAGCTCACCTCTAGCGGGGAGTACCGGGGAGCTGTTTTTT. Protein: CANSSPLAGSTGELFF. Full variable domain (missing parts from reference TRBV7-9 and TRBJ2-2): DTGVSQNPRHKITKRGQNVTFRCDPISEHNRLYWYRQTLGQGPEFLTYFQNEAQLEKSRLLSDRFSAERPKGSFSTLEIQRTEQGDSAMYLCANSSPLAGSTGELFFGEGSRLTVL.

This clonotype was observed many times. The V call is TRBV20-1, the J call TRBJ2-1; 11 bases line up with TRBD1. Germline CDR1 DFQATT, CDR2 SNEGSKA (reference sequence). This CDR3 has 15 amino acids. With 3 bases clipped from V and 8 bases from J, the junction kept 9 bases outside the gene matches. The DNA for the CDR3 is TGCAGTGCTAGCTCCGGGACAGGGGGAACCGATGAGCAGTTCTTC. As protein: CSASSGTGGTDEQFF.

This clonotype was observed at least ten times. The gene calls are TRBV20-1 and TRBJ2-7; D possibly matches TRBD1 or TRBD2 (6 bases each). This CDR3 comprises 12 residues. Germline-derived CDR1 and CDR2 are DFQATT and SNEGSKA (reference sequence). Between the trimmed V and J ends, which lost 7 bases and 0 bases, there was a span of 10 bases. The CDR3 region is CSGRGHSYEQYF. The CDR3 DNA reads as TGCAGTGGCCGGGGGCACTCCTACGAGCAGTACTTC.

In its sample, this clonotype was seen many times. The CDR3 sequence is CASSRTGIYGYTF. In DNA, the CDR3 is TGTGCCAGCAGCAGGACAGGGATCTATGGCTACACCTTC. This chain links TRBV6-1 with TRBJ1-2, with 8 bases lining up with TRBD1. Germline V gene lookup returns CDR1 MNHNS and CDR2 SASEGT. Unmatched junction bases numbered 4, after V lost 6 bases and J lost 4 bases. The length of the CDR3 is 13 residues.